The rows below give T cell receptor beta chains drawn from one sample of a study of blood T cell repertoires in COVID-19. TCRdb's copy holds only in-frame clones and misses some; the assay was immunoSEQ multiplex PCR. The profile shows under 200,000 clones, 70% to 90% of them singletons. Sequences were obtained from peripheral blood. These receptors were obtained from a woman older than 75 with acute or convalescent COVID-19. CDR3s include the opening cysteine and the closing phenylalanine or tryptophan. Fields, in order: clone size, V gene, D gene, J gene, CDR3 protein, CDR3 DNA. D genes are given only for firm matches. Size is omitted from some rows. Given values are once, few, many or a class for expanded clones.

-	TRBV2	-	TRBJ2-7	CASSLEVLLEEQYF	TGTGCCAGCAGTCTTGAAGTCCTGTTAGAAGAGCAGTACTTC
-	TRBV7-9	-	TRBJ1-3	CASSLVPRTYGNTIYF	TGTGCCAGCAGCTTAGTACCTAGGACTTACGGAAACACCATATATTTT
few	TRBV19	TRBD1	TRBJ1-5	CASSITVDRALGQPQHF	TGTGCCAGTAGTATTACCGTGGACAGGGCCCTCGGTCAGCCCCAGCATTTT
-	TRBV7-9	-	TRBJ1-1	CASSLITPGTEAFF	TGTGCCAGCAGCTTAATAACTCCCGGCACTGAAGCTTTCTTT
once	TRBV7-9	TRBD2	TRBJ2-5	CASSVGLAGMTQYF	TGTGCCAGCAGCGTGGGACTAGCGGGTATGACCCAGTACTTC
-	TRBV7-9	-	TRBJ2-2	CASSKRAGANTGELFF	TGTGCCAGCAGCAAGCGAGCAGGGGCCAACACCGGGGAGCTGTTTTTT
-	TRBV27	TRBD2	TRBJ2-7	CASSLFGPGGGLAGERSYEQYF	TGTGCCAGCAGTTTATTCGGCCCAGGGGGGGGACTAGCGGGAGAACGCTCCTACGAGCAGTACTTC
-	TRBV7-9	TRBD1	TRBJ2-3	CASSSLTGLDTQYF	TGTGCCAGCAGCTCGTTGACAGGGTTAGATACGCAGTATTTT
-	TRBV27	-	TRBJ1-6	CASSLFRGATPLHF	TGTGCCAGCAGTTTATTTCGGGGGGCGACACCCCTCCACTTT
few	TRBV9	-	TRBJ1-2	CASSVAPGTNYGYTF	TGTGCCAGCAGCGTAGCCCCAGGCACTAACTATGGCTACACCTTC
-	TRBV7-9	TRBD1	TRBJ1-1	CASSPRQGSTEAFF	TGTGCCAGCAGCCCAAGACAGGGGAGCACTGAAGCTTTCTTT
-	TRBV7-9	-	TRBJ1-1	CASSLYSSNTEAFF	TGTGCCAGCAGCTTATACAGTTCGAACACTGAAGCTTTCTTT
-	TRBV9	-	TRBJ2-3	CASNRPDTDTQYF	TGTGCCAGCAACCGCCCAGACACAGATACGCAGTATTTT
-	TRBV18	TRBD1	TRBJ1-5	CASSPLGQSNQPQHF	TGTGCCAGCTCACCACTGGGACAGAGCAATCAGCCCCAGCATTTT
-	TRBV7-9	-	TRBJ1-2	CASRRGTAYGYTF	TGTGCCAGCAGGCGGGGGACGGCCTATGGCTACACCTTC
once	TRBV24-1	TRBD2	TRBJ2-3	CATGGGSTDTQYF	TGTGCCACCGGGGGAGGGAGCACAGATACGCAGTATTTT
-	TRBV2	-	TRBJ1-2	CASIGRGSYGYTF	TGTGCCAGCATAGGCAGGGGATCGTATGGCTACACCTTC
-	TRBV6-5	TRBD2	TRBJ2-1	CASNTGGIRYNEQFF	TGTGCCAGCAACACGGGGGGAATACGATACAATGAGCAGTTCTTC
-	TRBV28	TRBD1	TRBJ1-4	CASSQVDRVAATNEKLFF	TGTGCCAGCAGTCAAGTCGACAGGGTGGCCGCAACTAATGAAAAACTGTTTTTT
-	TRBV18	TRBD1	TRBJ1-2	CASSPTGDGYTF	TGTGCCAGCTCCCCAACAGGGGATGGCTACACCTTC
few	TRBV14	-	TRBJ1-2	CASSQVEGVGGYTF	TGTGCCAGCAGCCAAGTGGAGGGAGTTGGTGGCTACACCTTC
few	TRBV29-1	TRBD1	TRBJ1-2	CSVDPTGRLYGYTF	TGCAGCGTTGACCCGACAGGGAGACTCTATGGCTACACCTTC
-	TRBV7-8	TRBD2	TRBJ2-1	CASSYLTSGTNEQFF	TGTGCCAGCAGCTATCTTACTAGCGGGACTAATGAGCAGTTCTTC
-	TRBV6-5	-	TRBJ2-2	CASRPTPMNTGELFF	TGTGCCAGCAGGCCGACACCAATGAACACCGGGGAGCTGTTTTTT
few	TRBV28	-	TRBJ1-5	CASQARGYSNQPQHF	TGTGCCAGCCAAGCCCGCGGATATAGCAATCAGCCCCAGCATTTT
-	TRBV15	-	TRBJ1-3	CATSRDPTGSGNTIYF	TGTGCCACCAGCAGAGACCCGACTGGCTCTGGAAACACCATATATTTT
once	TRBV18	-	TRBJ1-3	CASSPQSSSGNTIYF	TGTGCCAGCTCACCGCAGTCCAGCTCTGGAAACACCATATATTTT
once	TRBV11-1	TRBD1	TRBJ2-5	CASSVRGGPEETQYF	TGTGCCAGCAGCGTGAGAGGGGGCCCCGAAGAGACCCAGTACTTC
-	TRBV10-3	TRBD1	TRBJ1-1	CAIRNRGRTEAFF	TGTGCCATCAGGAACAGGGGGCGGACTGAAGCTTTCTTT
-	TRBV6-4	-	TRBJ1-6	CASSVRGRDSPLHF	TGTGCCAGCAGTGTTAGGGGTCGCGATTCACCCCTCCACTTT
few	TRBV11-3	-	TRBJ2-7	CASSLGGPGGYEQYF	TGTGCCAGCAGCCTGGGGGGGCCCGGAGGCTACGAGCAGTACTTC
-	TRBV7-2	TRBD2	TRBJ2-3	CASGGGLATDTQYF	TGTGCCAGTGGGGGGGGACTAGCAACAGATACGCAGTATTTT
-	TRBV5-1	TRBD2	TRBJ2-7	CASSPEGLAGREQYF	TGCGCCAGCAGCCCAGAGGGACTAGCGGGAAGGGAGCAGTACTTC